Listed below are T cell receptor beta chains from one sample, sequenced in a study of T cells after yellow fever vaccination. TCRdb itself ran the 5' RACE reads through MiXCR, one entry per CDR3 protein. The sample yields some 350,000 distinct CDR3 sequences, roughly 6.1% seen once. The input for sequencing was PBMCs, taken 5 days after the yellow fever booster vaccination. These receptors came from a man younger than 45 who received the YFV17D yellow fever vaccine. The CDR3 runs from the conserved cysteine through the conserved F or W. A D gene is named only where the DNA matches it firmly. Size is omitted from some rows. Given values are once, few, many or a class for expanded clones.

d_call j_call clone_size v_call cdr3_aa cdr3_nt
NA TRBJ2-2 many TRBV29-1 CSVEAADKNTGELFF TGCAGCGTTGAGGCGGCAGATAAGAACACCGGGGAGCTGTTTTTT
TRBD1 TRBJ1-2 many TRBV5-6 CASRPGQGAHGYTF TGTGCCAGCAGACCCGGACAGGGGGCTCATGGCTACACCTTC
TRBD1 TRBJ2-7 many TRBV6-1 CASSDTQGPSYEQYF TGTGCCAGCAGTGACACACAGGGGCCTTCCTACGAGCAGTACTTC
NA TRBJ2-7 many TRBV12-3/TRBV12-4 CASSANYEQYF TGTGCCAGCAGTGCCAACTACGAGCAGTACTTC
TRBD1 TRBJ1-5 many TRBV27 CASSSYGTGPNQPQHF TGTGCCAGCAGTTCCTACGGGACAGGACCCAATCAGCCCCAGCATTTT
TRBD2 TRBJ2-5 NA TRBV15 CATSSVPGLAGGETQYF TGTGCCACCAGCAGTGTACCGGGACTAGCGGGAGGGGAGACCCAGTACTTC
NA TRBJ2-5 NA TRBV19 CASQDAGRSEVGQYF TGTGCCAGTCAGGATGCAGGGAGGAGTGAAGTGGGCCAGTACTTC
NA TRBJ2-1 many TRBV18 CASSPQPQAYNEQFF TGTGCCAGCTCCCCGCAGCCCCAGGCATACAATGAGCAGTTCTTC
NA TRBJ2-4 NA TRBV3-1 CASSLRDLQNIQYF TGTGCCAGCAGCCTTAGGGACTTACAAAACATTCAGTACTTC
NA TRBJ1-2 many TRBV4-2 CASSQAMWAGITDYTF TGTGCCAGCAGCCAAGCCATGTGGGCCGGGATCACTGACTACACCTTC
TRBD2 TRBJ2-1 NA TRBV7-2 CASSLWAGAENEQFF TGTGCCAGCAGCTTATGGGCGGGAGCCGAGAATGAGCAGTTCTTC
NA TRBJ2-1 few TRBV4-3 CASSRYAGPPHTNEQFF TGCGCCAGCAGCCGGTACGCCGGTCCACCCCACACGAATGAGCAGTTCTTC
TRBD1 TRBJ1-2 NA TRBV5-4 CASSWDRGGNGYTF TGTGCCAGCAGCTGGGACAGGGGGGGGAATGGCTACACCTTC
TRBD1 TRBJ2-1 many TRBV18 CASSRGTGVFEQFF TGTGCCAGCTCACGCGGGACAGGGGTATTCGAGCAGTTCTTC
NA TRBJ2-3 few TRBV5-1 CASSSGGMVPDTQYF TGCGCCAGCAGCTCCGGTGGGATGGTTCCAGATACGCAGTATTTT
TRBD1 TRBJ2-7 NA TRBV7-6 CASSASGGAEQYF TGTGCCAGCAGCGCGTCAGGGGGCGCCGAGCAGTACTTC
TRBD1 TRBJ2-7 few TRBV10-3 CAISGGQTYEQYF TGTGCCATCAGTGGGGGACAGACCTACGAGCAGTACTTC
TRBD2 TRBJ2-5 few TRBV18 CASSPIMAGEETQYF TGTGCCAGCTCACCTATTATGGCGGGGGAAGAGACCCAGTACTTC
TRBD1 TRBJ2-5 few TRBV4-1 CASSQVSGRGSPQETQYF TGCGCCAGCAGCCAAGTATCGGGCAGGGGGTCCCCCCAAGAGACCCAGTACTTC
NA TRBJ2-5 many TRBV10-3 CAISESSGTETQYF TGTGCCATCAGTGAGTCGTCAGGGACAGAGACCCAGTACTTC
TRBD2 TRBJ2-1 NA TRBV12-3/TRBV12-4 CASSLERSSGREPEQFF TGTGCCAGCAGTCTAGAACGCTCTAGCGGGAGGGAGCCTGAGCAGTTCTTC